This T cell receptor beta chain was captured by sequencing in a study of blood T cells in healthy people across ages. The CDR3 is made up of 14 amino acids. Germline-derived CDR1 and CDR2 are SGHRS and YFSETQ. The germline V and J ends were trimmed by 6 bases and 0 bases, with 9 bases remaining between them. Alongside a J-beta primer mix, a sample-barcoded 5' primer served in a second PCR lasting 7 to 11 cycles. The template-switch adaptor, which had 12 random nucleotides, put a tag on each cDNA molecule. TCRdb analysed the 5' RACE reads with MiXCR anew, one entry per CDR3 protein. The sample holds some 900,000 distinct CDR3 sequences, 45% to 50% seen once.

The receptor's source is a man younger than 45 in good health. The sample comprised blood. The chain joins TRBV5-1 to TRBJ2-2; D unresolved. The CDR3 bases are TGCGCCAGCAAGAACGGATCGAACACCGGGGAGCTGTTTTTT. Amino acid sequence: CASKNGSNTGELFF.